This is a list of T cell receptor beta chains from one sample in a study of blood T cell repertoires in COVID-19. Clones were sequenced by immunoSEQ multiplex PCR, and TCRdb holds only the in-frame ones, with some missing. This table has roughly 250,000 clones, roughly nine tenths appearing once. Material for sequencing was PBMCs or T cells enriched from blood (not recorded which). These receptors were taken from a woman in her late teens or twenties who had recovered from COVID-19. CDR3s include the opening cysteine and the closing phenylalanine or tryptophan. Each record gives: CDR3 DNA, CDR3 protein, J gene, D gene, clone size, V gene. The D gene is left open where the match is weak. For some rows the clone size is stated as once, few or many, or as a class when expanded; others skip it.

TGTGCCAGCTCAGTCGCGACAGGGGGCTCCTATAATTCACCCCTCCACTTT | CASSVATGGSYNSPLHF | TRBJ1-6 | TRBD1 | - | TRBV18
TGTGCCAGCAGCTTAGAAGAGAACTCCTACGAGCAGTACTTC | CASSLEENSYEQYF | TRBJ2-7 | - | - | TRBV7-8
TGTGCCAGCAGTCCGACAGGGGCGGCGAACACTGAAGCTTTCTTT | CASSPTGAANTEAFF | TRBJ1-1 | TRBD1 | - | TRBV28
TGTGCCACCAGCAGAGATCAGGGGCGTTCCTATGGCTACACCTTC | CATSRDQGRSYGYTF | TRBJ1-2 | - | - | TRBV15
TGTGCCAGCAAGGGACAGAATGAAAAACTGTTTTTT | CASKGQNEKLFF | TRBJ1-4 | TRBD1 | - | TRBV9
TGTGCCAGCTCACCGAGCACTAGCGGGGTTGGGTCCTACAATGAGCAGTTCTTC | CASSPSTSGVGSYNEQFF | TRBJ2-1 | TRBD2 | - | TRBV18
TGTGCCAGCAGCCCCTACGCCTATAGCAATCAGCCCCAGCATTTT | CASSPYAYSNQPQHF | TRBJ1-5 | - | - | TRBV6-5
TGTGCCAGCAGCCAAGGACAGTTATATGGCTACACCTTC | CASSQGQLYGYTF | TRBJ1-2 | - | few | TRBV3-1/TRBV3-2
TGCAGCGTTGGAACAGGGAGCTCTGAAGCTTTCTTT | CSVGTGSSEAFF | TRBJ1-1 | - | - | TRBV29-1
TGTGCCAGCAGTGACTCAGGGGGTTGGCAAGAGACCCAGTACTTC | CASSDSGGWQETQYF | TRBJ2-5 | TRBD1 | - | TRBV6-5
TGCGCCAGCAGCCTCACCCTAGCGGGGGGGAGCACAGATACGCAGTATTTT | CASSLTLAGGSTDTQYF | TRBJ2-3 | TRBD2 | - | TRBV4-1
TGTGCCAGCAGTTTGAGTCAGGAGGTGGGTTCCCTCCACTTT | CASSLSQEVGSLHF | TRBJ1-6 | - | - | TRBV28
TGTGCCATCACCGTATCAGGGTCCGGAAGGGATACGCAGTATTTT | CAITVSGSGRDTQYF | TRBJ2-3 | - | - | TRBV10-3
TGTGCCAGCAGTTTAGGGAAGGCAGGGTCAAAAGAGACCCAGTACTTC | CASSLGKAGSKETQYF | TRBJ2-5 | - | - | TRBV27
TGTGCCATCAGTGAGGACAGGGGCCGGAATGAAAAACTGTTTTTT | CAISEDRGRNEKLFF | TRBJ1-4 | TRBD1 | - | TRBV10-3
TGCGCCAGCACGGGACTAGGATACAATGAGCAGTTCTTC | CASTGLGYNEQFF | TRBJ2-1 | TRBD2 | - | TRBV5-1
TGTGCCAGCAGCCCGGACTTAGGAGAGACCCAGTACTTC | CASSPDLGETQYF | TRBJ2-5 | - | - | TRBV11-3
TGTGCCAGCAGCCTTTTGCTAAGCCAAGAGACCCAGTACTTC | CASSLLLSQETQYF | TRBJ2-5 | - | - | TRBV7-9
TGCGCCAGCAGCTTAGACCGGGGTGAAGCTTTCTTT | CASSLDRGEAFF | TRBJ1-1 | - | - | TRBV5-1
TGTGCCAGCAGATCGGGACAGTTCTATGGCTACACCTTC | CASRSGQFYGYTF | TRBJ1-2 | TRBD1 | - | TRBV12-3/TRBV12-4
TGTGCCAGCAGCCACGGGGGGCCCTACAATGAGCAGTTCTTC | CASSHGGPYNEQFF | TRBJ2-1 | - | once | TRBV2
TGTGCCAGCACCCAAGGGGGTGCTGGGGCGTATGGCTACACCTTC | CASTQGGAGAYGYTF | TRBJ1-2 | - | - | TRBV9
TGTGCCAGCAGCATAGCGGTAGCGGGGGAATTCCCGGATGAGCAGTTCTTC | CASSIAVAGEFPDEQFF | TRBJ2-1 | TRBD2 | - | TRBV7-8
TGTGCCAGCAGTTTACGCGTACCGACTAACTATGGCTACACCTTC | CASSLRVPTNYGYTF | TRBJ1-2 | - | - | TRBV28
TGTGCCAGCAGTGAAGTTCCTGGACAGAGCAATCAGCCCCAGCATTTT | CASSEVPGQSNQPQHF | TRBJ1-5 | - | - | TRBV2
TGTGCCAGCAGTTACGCGGGCGGAGAAAATTCACCCCTCCACTTT | CASSYAGGENSPLHF | TRBJ1-6 | - | - | TRBV6-6
TGTGCCAGTATGTTCAGGGGGTTGGGTCAGCCCCAGCATTTT | CASMFRGLGQPQHF | TRBJ1-5 | TRBD1 | - | TRBV19
TGTGCCAGCAGTGAAAGACGGGGACAGAGCTCCTACAATGAGCAGTTCTTC | CASSERRGQSSYNEQFF | TRBJ2-1 | TRBD1 | once | TRBV25-1
TGTGCCAGCAGCCAAGGCATACAGGGGACCTTCCACACTGAAGCTTTCTTT | CASSQGIQGTFHTEAFF | TRBJ1-1 | TRBD1 | - | TRBV14
TGTGCCAGCAGCTACGGGACTCGAAACACAGATACGCAGTATTTT | CASSYGTRNTDTQYF | TRBJ2-3 | - | - | TRBV5-6
TGTGCCACCAGTGACCAAGGGACAGGGGCGAACACCGGGGAGCTGTTTTTT | CATSDQGTGANTGELFF | TRBJ2-2 | TRBD1 | - | TRBV24-1
TGTGCCAGCAGCTCACAGGGGGCGAGGAACACTGAAGCTTTCTTT | CASSSQGARNTEAFF | TRBJ1-1 | TRBD1 | - | TRBV7-8
TGTGCCAGCAGCTTAAAGGGGACTGAATATTCACCCCTCCACTTT | CASSLKGTEYSPLHF | TRBJ1-6 | - | - | TRBV7-9
TGTGCCAGCAGCTTCGGACAGATCATGAACACTGAAGCTTTCTTT | CASSFGQIMNTEAFF | TRBJ1-1 | - | - | TRBV7-2
TGTGCCAGCAGCTTAACCGACAGCTACAATGAGCAGTTCTTC | CASSLTDSYNEQFF | TRBJ2-1 | - | - | TRBV11-2